The rows below give T cell receptor beta chains drawn from one sample of a study of T cell repertoires in cytomegalovirus infection. These receptors are not linked to any known antigen. Via MiXCR, TCRdb re-called the reads, giving one row per CDR3 protein. The sample yields approximately 300,000 distinct CDR3 sequences, about 27% seen once. The material was cultured PBMCs, obtained from culture after CMV antigen stimulation. These receptors were taken from a human donor in good health (CMV status not recorded). Some clones in this sample may be carry-over from other donors' samples. The CDR3 runs from the conserved cysteine through the conserved F or W. D genes are given only for firm matches.

d_gene | v_gene | CDR3aa
TRBD2 | TRBV7-3 | CASSTPTSEGTGELFF
- | TRBV19 | CASNPRGQPQHF
TRBD2 | TRBV7-2 | CASSSRGSSTDTQYF
- | TRBV5-6 | CASNSGAGRRYGYTF
- | TRBV4-2 | CASESRLSSGNTIYF
TRBD1 | TRBV14 | CASSQPPQGAEQPQHF
- | TRBV5-1 | CASSLYSLQETQYF
TRBD2 | TRBV20-1 | CSARSVEGGRVGEQFF
TRBD2 | TRBV29-1 | CSVGRRRERIYNEQFF
- | TRBV7-3 | CASSQPQRADTQYF
- | TRBV7-8 | CASSLETDNYGYTF
TRBD2 | TRBV7-3 | CASSPLAGADTQYF
- | TRBV7-8 | CASSLQGAVQETQYF
TRBD1 | TRBV7-6 | CASSLRPRDRSSYNSPLHF
TRBD1 | TRBV12-3/TRBV12-4 | CASSFGTGGDHGHF
- | TRBV18 | CASSPGAVTDTQYF
TRBD1 | TRBV20-1 | CSASSGTGSKQFF
- | TRBV27 | CASSPRSGRFGEQYF
TRBD2 | TRBV6-2/TRBV6-3 | CASSYPIAGGYNEQFF
- | TRBV2 | CASSGTGRHEKLFF
- | TRBV19 | CASTGTGQPQHF
- | TRBV5-1 | CASSFSPGLGSYNSPLHF
TRBD2 | TRBV12-5 | CASGLVTASLAGGRIAKNIQYF
TRBD1 | TRBV10-3 | CAIILTGGPADTQYF
- | TRBV6-1 | CASRAFTRPVSNQPQHF
- | TRBV19 | CASSISANYGYTF
- | TRBV7-6 | CASSSPLNTEAFF
TRBD2 | TRBV7-2 | CASSPQAGGVQFF
TRBD2 | TRBV12-3/TRBV12-4 | CASSPRLGLAGGPREETQYF
- | TRBV7-7 | CASSFFRRADGNKTYEQYF
- | TRBV7-8 | CASSHSRLGGNQPQHF
TRBD1 | TRBV7-9 | CASSPWDRAVHGYTF
TRBD2 | TRBV20-1 | CSARVIWTSGSSETQYF
TRBD1 | TRBV5-5 | CASSLGTGATSQHF
- | TRBV7-2 | CASSFGRGDTQYF
TRBD2 | TRBV4-2 | CASSQSSGTSGRHEQFF
- | TRBV11-2 | CASSSGTGARHNQPQHF
TRBD2 | TRBV11-2 | CASSLGSGVFQETQYF
- | TRBV19 | CASTLGPVAHAGELFF
- | TRBV7-9 | CASSSSRTVNTNTGELFF
- | TRBV27 | CASSYDGVGIGEQYF